This T cell receptor (beta chain) was sequenced during a study of naive and memory T cell subsets. Study findings and constraints: A few larger clonotypes appeared in naive repertoires, especially CD8, possibly memory cells re-expressing CD45RA. A clonotype means one alpha or beta sequence, not an alpha/beta pair.

This clonotype was counted ten times or more. What it binds is unknown. Both TRBC1 and TRBC2 were covered by a beta constant-region primer of two equimolar oligonucleotides. Nested alpha and beta constant-region primers with the SP2 primer drove four PCR rounds on ligated cDNA. TCRdb used MiXCR to reprocess the UMI-ligation and nested PCR reads, holding one entry per CDR3 protein. Of 95,000 to 110,000 distinct CDR3 sequences in the sample, roughly 15% were seen once. Between the trimmed V and J ends, which lost 3 bases and 5 bases, there was a span of 8 bases. CDR3 length equals 12 residues. CDR1 and CDR2 (germline): GTSNPN, SVGIG (reference sequence).

The receptor's source is a human donor in good health. Sequencing was carried out using naive CD8+ T cells from blood. The V gene is TRBV30, the J gene TRBJ2-1, with D unclear. CDR3 in amino acids: CAWREGHNEQFF. CDR3 bases: TGTGCCTGGAGGGAAGGACACAATGAGCAGTTCTTC. The variable domain in full, with the rest retrieved from reference TRBV30 and TRBJ2-1, is SQTIHQWPATLVQPVGSPLSLECTVEGTSNPNLYWYRQAAGRGLQLLFYSVGIGQISSEVPQNLSASRPQDRQFILSSKKLLLSDSGFYLCAWREGHNEQFFGPGTRLTVL.